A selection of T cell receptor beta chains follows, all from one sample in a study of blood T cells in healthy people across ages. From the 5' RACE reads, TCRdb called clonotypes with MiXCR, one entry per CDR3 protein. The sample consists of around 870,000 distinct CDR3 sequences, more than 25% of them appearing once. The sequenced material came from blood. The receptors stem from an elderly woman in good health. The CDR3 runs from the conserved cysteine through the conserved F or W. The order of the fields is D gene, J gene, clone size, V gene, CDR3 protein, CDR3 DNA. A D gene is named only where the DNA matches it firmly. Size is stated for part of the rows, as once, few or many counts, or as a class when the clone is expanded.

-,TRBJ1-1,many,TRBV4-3,CASSQVIGLEAFF,TGCGCCAGCAGCCAAGTGATAGGCTTGGAAGCTTTCTTT
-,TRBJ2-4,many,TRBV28,CASSSPEIQYF,TGTGCCAGCAGTTCGCCGGAAATTCAGTACTTC
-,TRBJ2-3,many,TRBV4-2,CASSRDKSSTDTQYF,TGTGCCAGCAGCCGGGACAAGTCTAGCACAGATACGCAGTATTTT
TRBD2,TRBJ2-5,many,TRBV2,CASGGGWAHQETQYF,TGTGCCAGCGGCGGGGGTTGGGCCCACCAAGAGACCCAGTACTTC
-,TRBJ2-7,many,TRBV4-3,CASSQDRQGTFYEQYF,TGCGCCAGCAGCCAAGATCGGCAGGGGACCTTCTACGAGCAGTACTTC
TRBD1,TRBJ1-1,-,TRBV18,CASSPRQGESTEAFF,TGTGCCAGCTCACCTCGACAGGGTGAGAGCACTGAAGCTTTCTTT
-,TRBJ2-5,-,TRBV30,CAWSVGPPGQTQYF,TGTGCCTGGAGTGTGGGGCCTCCCGGGCAGACCCAGTACTTC
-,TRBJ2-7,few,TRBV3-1,CASSQGSRSEQYF,TGTGCCAGCAGCCAAGGGTCCCGGTCCGAGCAGTACTTC
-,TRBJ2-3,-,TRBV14,CASSHQGKGTDTQYF,TGTGCCAGCAGTCATCAAGGAAAGGGCACAGATACGCAGTATTTT
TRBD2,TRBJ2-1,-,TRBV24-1,CATTNSGGTYNEQFF,TGTGCCACCACCAACAGCGGGGGAACCTACAATGAGCAGTTCTTC
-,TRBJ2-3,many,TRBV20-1,CSAPRGGGTDTQYF,TGCAGTGCCCCCCGCGGGGGCGGTACAGATACGCAGTATTTT
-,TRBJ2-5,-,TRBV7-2,CASSLGSKPQEAQYF,TGTGCCAGCAGCCTGGGCAGTAAGCCCCAAGAGGCCCAGTACTTC
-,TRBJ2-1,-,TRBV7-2,CASSQNQGQFF,TGTGCCAGCAGCCAAAACCAGGGTCAGTTCTTC
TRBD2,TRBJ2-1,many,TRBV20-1,CSANSELVAGELRNEQFF,TGCAGTGCTAATTCAGAATTGGTCGCGGGGGAATTACGGAATGAGCAGTTCTTC
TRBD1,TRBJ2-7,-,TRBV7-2,CASSFTGQGTEQYF,TGTGCCAGCAGCTTTACGGGACAGGGAACCGAGCAGTACTTC
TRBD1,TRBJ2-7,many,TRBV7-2,CASSAGQGGGYEQYF,TGTGCCAGCAGCGCGGGACAGGGTGGAGGCTACGAGCAGTACTTC
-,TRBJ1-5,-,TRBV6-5,CASSYGMDSNQPQHF,TGTGCCAGCAGTTACGGTATGGATAGCAATCAGCCCCAGCATTTT
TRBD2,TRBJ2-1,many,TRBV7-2,CASRLSGGADNEQFF,TGTGCCAGCAGACTAAGCGGGGGGGCCGACAATGAGCAGTTCTTC
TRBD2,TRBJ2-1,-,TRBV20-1,CSARDSRSASGANDEQFF,TGCAGTGCTAGAGACTCGCGGTCAGCTAGCGGGGCAAACGATGAGCAGTTCTTC
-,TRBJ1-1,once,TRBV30,CAWSPPRGAGEAFF,TGTGCCTGGAGTCCCCCTCGGGGGGCAGGTGAAGCTTTCTTT
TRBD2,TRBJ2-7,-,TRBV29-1,CSVVGLAGVNEQYF,TGCAGCGTTGTCGGACTAGCGGGAGTAAACGAGCAGTACTTC
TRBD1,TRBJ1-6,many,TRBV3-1,CASTTTGGDSPLHF,TGTGCCAGCACAACAACAGGGGGCGATTCACCCCTCCACTTT
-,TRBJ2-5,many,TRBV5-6,CASSSAPGGETQYF,TGTGCCAGCAGCTCCGCGCCCGGTGGAGAGACCCAGTACTTC
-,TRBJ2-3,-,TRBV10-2,CATKPGAGVQFGNTDTQYF,TGCGCCACCAAACCAGGGGCGGGAGTTCAGTTTGGTAACACAGATACGCAGTATTTT
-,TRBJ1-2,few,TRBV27,CASSSPPSGYTF,TGTGCCAGCAGTTCCCCCCCGAGTGGCTACACCTTC
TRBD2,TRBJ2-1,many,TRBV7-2,CASSYPSGTSGGSSYNEQFF,TGTGCCAGCAGCTACCCCTCCGGGACTAGCGGGGGGAGCTCCTACAATGAGCAGTTCTTC
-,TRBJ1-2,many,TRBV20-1,CSASRDDANYGYTF,TGCAGTGCTAGTCGGGACGACGCTAACTATGGCTACACCTTC
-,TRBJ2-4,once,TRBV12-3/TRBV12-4,CASSLAGYNIQYF,TGTGCCAGCAGTTTGGCAGGGTACAACATTCAGTACTTC
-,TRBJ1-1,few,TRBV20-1,CSARSGGTLGAFF,TGCAGTGCTAGATCGGGAGGGACCCTTGGAGCTTTCTTT
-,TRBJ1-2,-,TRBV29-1,CSAGPGHFSTGELFFGEGYTF,-
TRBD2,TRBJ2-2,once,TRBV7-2,CASSFTRGGQGGELFF,TGTGCCAGCAGCTTTACGCGGGGGGGCCAGGGCGGGGAGCTGTTTTTT
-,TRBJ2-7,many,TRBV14,CASSRKAGSHEQYF,TGTGCCAGCAGCCGCAAGGCAGGGTCCCACGAGCAGTACTTC
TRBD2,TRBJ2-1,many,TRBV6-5,CASTTGGLAVYNEQFF,TGTGCCAGCACCACCGGGGGACTAGCGGTTTACAATGAGCAGTTCTTC
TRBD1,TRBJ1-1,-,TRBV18,CASSPTGTQGMNTEAFF,TGTGCCAGCTCACCGACAGGGACCCAAGGGATGAACACTGAAGCTTTCTTT
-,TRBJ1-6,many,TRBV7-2,CASSLREGVSPLHF,TGTGCCAGCAGCCTGAGGGAGGGAGTTTCACCCCTCCACTTT
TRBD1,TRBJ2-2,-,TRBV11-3,CASSRKSGGRELFF,TGTGCCAGCAGCCGCAAATCAGGGGGCCGGGAGCTGTTTTTT
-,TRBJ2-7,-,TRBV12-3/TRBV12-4,CASSFGRTSAYEQYF,TGTGCCAGCAGTTTCGGCAGGACCTCGGCCTACGAGCAGTACTTC
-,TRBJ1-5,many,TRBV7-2,CASSIGPSDGQPQHF,TGTGCCAGCAGCATTGGACCCTCTGATGGTCAGCCCCAGCATTTT
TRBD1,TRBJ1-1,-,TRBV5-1,CASSLEGTGRNTEAFF,TGCGCCAGCAGCTTGGAGGGGACAGGGAGGAACACTGAAGCTTTCTTT
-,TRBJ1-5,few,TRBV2,CASSEDGQPQHF,TGTGCCAGCAGTGAGGATGGCCAGCCCCAGCATTTT
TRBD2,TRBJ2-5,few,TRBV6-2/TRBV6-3,CASSYGGSGGKTQYF,TGTGCCAGCAGTTACGGGGGTAGCGGGGGTAAGACCCAGTACTTC
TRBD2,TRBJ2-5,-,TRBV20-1,CSARESGGETQYF,TGCAGTGCTAGAGAGAGCGGGGGTGAGACCCAGTACTTC